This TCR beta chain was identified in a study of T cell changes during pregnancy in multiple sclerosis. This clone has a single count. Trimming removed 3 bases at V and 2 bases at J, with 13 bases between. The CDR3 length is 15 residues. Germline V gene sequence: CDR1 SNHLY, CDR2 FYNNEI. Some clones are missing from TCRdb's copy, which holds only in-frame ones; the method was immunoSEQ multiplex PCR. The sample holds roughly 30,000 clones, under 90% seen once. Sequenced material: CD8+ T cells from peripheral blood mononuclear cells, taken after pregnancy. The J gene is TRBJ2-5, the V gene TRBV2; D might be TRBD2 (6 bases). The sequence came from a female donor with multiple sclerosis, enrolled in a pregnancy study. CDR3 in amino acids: CASSDGGTRQETQYF. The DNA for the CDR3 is TGTGCCAGCAGTGATGGGGGGACCCGACAAGAGACCCAGTACTTC.